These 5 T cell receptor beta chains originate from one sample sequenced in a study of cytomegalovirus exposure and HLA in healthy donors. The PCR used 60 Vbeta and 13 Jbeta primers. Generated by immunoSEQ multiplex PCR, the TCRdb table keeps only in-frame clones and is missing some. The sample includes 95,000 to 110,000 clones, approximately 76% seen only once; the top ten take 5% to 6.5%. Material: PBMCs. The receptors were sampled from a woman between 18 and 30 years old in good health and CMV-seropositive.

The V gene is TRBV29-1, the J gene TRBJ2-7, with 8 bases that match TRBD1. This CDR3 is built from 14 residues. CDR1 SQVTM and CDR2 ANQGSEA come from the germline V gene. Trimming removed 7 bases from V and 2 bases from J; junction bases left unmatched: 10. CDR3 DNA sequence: TGCAGCGAGCACCGGGACAGGAGGCCCTACGAGCAGTACTTC. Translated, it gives CSEHRDRRPYEQYF.

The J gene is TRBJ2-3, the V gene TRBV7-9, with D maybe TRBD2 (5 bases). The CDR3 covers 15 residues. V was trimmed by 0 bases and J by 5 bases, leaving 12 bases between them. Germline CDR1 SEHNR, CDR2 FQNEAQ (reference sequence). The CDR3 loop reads CASSLAVGAVDTQYF. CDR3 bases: TGTGCCAGCAGCTTAGCCGTGGGAGCTGTAGATACGCAGTATTTT.

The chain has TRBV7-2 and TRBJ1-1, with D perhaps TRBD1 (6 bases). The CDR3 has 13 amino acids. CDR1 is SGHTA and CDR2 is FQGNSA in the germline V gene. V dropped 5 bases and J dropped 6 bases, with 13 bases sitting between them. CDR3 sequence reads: CASSTRGASEAFF. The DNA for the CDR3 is TGTGCCAGCAGCACTCGGGGGGCGTCTGAAGCTTTCTTT.

CDR3 DNA: TGCGCCAGCAGCCCCTTAGGGGGACAGGGTCAGCCCCAGCATTTT. As protein: CASSPLGGQGQPQHF. The genes are TRBV5-1 and TRBJ1-5, with TRBD1 matching over 9 bases. Germline V gene data show CDR1 as SGHRS and CDR2 as YFSETQ. The length of the CDR3 is 15 residues. Germline trimming cut 4 bases from V and 6 bases from J; bases unmatched to any gene: 8.

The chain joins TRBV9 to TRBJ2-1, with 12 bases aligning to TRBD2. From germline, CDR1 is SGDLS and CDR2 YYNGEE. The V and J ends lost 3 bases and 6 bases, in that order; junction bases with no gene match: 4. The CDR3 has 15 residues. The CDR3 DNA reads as TGTGCCAGCAGCGCTCCGACTAGCGGGAGCAATGAGCAGTTCTTC. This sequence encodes CASSAPTSGSNEQFF.